This T cell receptor (beta chain) stems from a study of CD8 T cells in ankylosing spondylitis listed by TCRdb under 2017. Background on the whole study: The study set out to find disease-linked TCR variants by profiling T cell receptor beta repertoires in ankylosing spondylitis patients and healthy donors. In total, the full study cohort was made up of roughly 110 healthy donors and approximately 27 ankylosing spondylitis patients. Peripheral blood was sampled, and synovial fluid was additionally collected from ankylosing spondylitis patients.

The sequencing machine was an Illumina HiSeq 2500. Quantitative 5'-RACE with molecular barcodes was used to prepare TCR beta libraries. The study's processing was this. A new computational method based on a probabilistic model of VDJ rearrangement was used to identify disease-linked TCR variants. TCRdb cleaned the public reads at Q25 with fastp, built clones with MiXCR and kept in-frame beta chains. Rows matching on CDR3 protein sequence are summarized as one entry with the most common DNA and genes. It is TCRdb's table, rather than the study itself, that gives the V and J calls and clone size. Counted in this sample were about 450,000 distinct CDR3 sequences; 26% of them appeared once. The ten largest clonotypes hold roughly 1% of the sample. Details on this clonotype: The target of this receptor is not known. No per-base quality is available; no much larger clone lies one base away.

Findings and caveats that apply to the study as a whole: Some motif variants had previously been reported in the synovial fluid and blood of reactive arthritis patients, which suggests shared mechanisms of disease initiation. The disease-linked clones showed a CD8+ phenotype and occurred at relatively low frequencies in peripheral blood. According to the report, matched synovial fluid samples from ankylosing spondylitis patients were significantly enriched for the disease-linked clones. A TCR beta motif of about eight highly homologous amino acid variants appeared characteristic of blood from ankylosing spondylitis patients.

The receptor was derived from a male donor with ankylosing spondylitis. Material: blood, either unsorted or a sorted T cell fraction (not recorded which).

The CDR3 protein is CASRDGSYNEQFF. The bases are TGCGCCAGCAGGGACGGATCGTACAATGAGCAGTTCTTC. The sequence links TRBV5-1 to TRBJ2-1; the D gene is not confidently resolved. The CDR3 has 13 amino acids, counting the end cysteine and phenylalanine. The read is trimmed to its CDR3 DNA, 39 bases read in frame from base 1. Relative to germline, V is 5 bases shorter and J is 4 bases shorter, with 10 bases between their ends. The germline V gene supplies CDR1 SGHRS and CDR2 YFSETQ. The reference TRBV5-1 and TRBJ2-1 proteins fill in what lies around the CDR3, so the full variable domain reads KAGVTQTPRYLIKTRGQQVTLSCSPISGHRSVSWYQQTPGQGLQFLFEYFSETQRNKGNFPGRFSGRQFSNSRSEMNVSTLELGDSALYLCASRDGSYNEQFFGPGTRLTVL.